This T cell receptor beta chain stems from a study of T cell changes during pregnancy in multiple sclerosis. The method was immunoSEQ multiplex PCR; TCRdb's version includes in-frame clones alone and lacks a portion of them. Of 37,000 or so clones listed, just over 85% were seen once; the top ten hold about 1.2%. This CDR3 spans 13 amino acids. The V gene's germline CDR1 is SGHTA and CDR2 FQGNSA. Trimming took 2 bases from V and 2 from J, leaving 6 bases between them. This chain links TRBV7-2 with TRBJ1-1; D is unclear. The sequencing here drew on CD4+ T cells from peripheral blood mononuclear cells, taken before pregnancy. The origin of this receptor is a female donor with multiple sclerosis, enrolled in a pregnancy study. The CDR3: CASSLSGNTEAFF. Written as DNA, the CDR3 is TGTGCCAGCAGCTTATCAGGTAACACTGAAGCTTTCTTT.